The clone carrying this TCR beta chain was detected many times. What it binds is unknown. The data stem from a study of CD8 T cells in ankylosing spondylitis. Study results and caveats: Disease-linked clones proved CD8+ and comparatively uncommon in peripheral blood. As reported, disease-linked clones showed significant enrichment in matched ankylosing spondylitis synovial fluid.

Quantitative 5'-RACE with molecular barcodes produced the TCR beta libraries. TCRdb processed the 5' RACE reads anew with MiXCR; each CDR3 protein has one entry. The sample has 150,000 to 200,000 distinct CDR3 sequences; 15% to 20% are singletons. The V gene lost 4 bases and the J gene lost 1 base, with 17 bases spanning the gap. This CDR3 has 17 residues. The germline CDR1 and CDR2 sequences are SGHAT and FQNNGV. The sample was blood, either unsorted or a sorted T cell fraction (not recorded which). The chain recombines TRBV11-2 with TRBJ2-1; D call uncertain. The receptor's source is a male donor with ankylosing spondylitis or in good health (not recorded which). The chain's CDR3 is CASSWARFAGSYNEQFF. In DNA, the CDR3 is TGTGCCAGCAGCTGGGCCAGGTTCGCCGGGTCCTACAATGAGCAGTTCTTC.